Below are 7 T cell receptor beta chains sequenced from a single sample in a study of T cell responses to AZD1222 COVID-19 vaccine. Clones were read by immunoSEQ multiplex PCR, and TCRdb kept only the in-frame ones, dropping some. The profile shows 150,000 to 200,000 clones, around 90% of them singletons. Source: peripheral blood, taken 28 days after the second dose of the MenACWY control vaccine. Every receptor here comes from an adult who received the MenACWY meningococcal vaccine as a control.

This clone appeared once. This rearrangement joins TRBV6-5 to TRBJ2-1; D not certain. Between the trimmed V and J ends, which lost 11 bases and 0 bases, there was a span of 14 bases. This CDR3 has 14 amino acids. CDR1 and CDR2 (germline): MNHEY, SVGAGI. CDR3 loop: CAQRGCSSYNEQFF. The DNA of the CDR3 is TGTGCCCAACGAGGCTGCAGCTCCTACAATGAGCAGTTCTTC.

The gene calls are TRBV6-6 and TRBJ1-3, with D perhaps matching TRBD1 (6 bases). The CDR3 has 13 residues. Trimming pared 6 bases from V and 2 bases from J, leaving 8 bases between. Germline V gives CDR1 MNHNY, CDR2 SVGAGI (reference sequence). CDR3 coding DNA: TGTGCCAGCAGCAGGACAGCTGGAAACACCATATATTTT. This sequence encodes CASSRTAGNTIYF.

The chain is built from TRBV9 and TRBJ2-7, with TRBD2 identical over 15 bases. V lost 4 bases, J lost 6 bases, and 8 bases stayed unmatched. The CDR3 totals 16 residues. Germline loops: CDR1 SGDLS, CDR2 YYNGEE. The CDR3 here is CASSPRTSGRAVEQYF. In DNA form, the CDR3 reads TGTGCCAGCAGCCCCCGGACTAGCGGGAGGGCCGTCGAGCAGTACTTC.

The chain carries TRBV11-2 and TRBJ2-3; TRBD1 matches at 7 bases. Germline V gives CDR1 SGHAT, CDR2 FQNNGV. The CDR3 has 15 residues. Losses at the gene ends were 6 bases for V and 2 bases for J; bases not matched to a gene: 8. CDR3 sequence reads: CASSSTGTVTDTQYF. CDR3 bases: TGTGCCAGCAGTTCTACCGGGACAGTCACAGATACGCAGTATTTT.

This sequence joins TRBV14 and TRBJ2-3; the D is unclear. Germline V gene lookup returns CDR1 SGHDN and CDR2 FVKESK. This CDR3 region has 14 residues. Trimming took 3 bases from V and 2 from J, leaving 9 bases between them. CDR3 bases: TGTGCCAGCAGCCATGAGGTGCACACAGATACGCAGTATTTT. It translates to CASSHEVHTDTQYF. Filled out from reference TRBV14 and TRBJ2-3, the complete variable domain reads EAGVTQFPSHSVIEKGQTVTLRCDPISGHDNLYWYRRVMGKEIKFLLHFVKESKQDESGMPNNRFLAERTGGTYSTLKVQPAELEDSGVYFCASSHEVHTDTQYFGPGTRLTVL.

This clone was seen a single time. The chain employs TRBV4-3 and TRBJ2-1, with no clear D. V dropped 4 bases and J dropped 4 bases, with 11 bases sitting between them. Germline-derived CDR1 and CDR2 are LGHNA and YSLEER. The CDR3 runs to 14 residues. The CDR3 DNA is TGCGCCAGCAGCCTTACGTTAGGGTACAATGAGCAGTTCTTC. Its protein is CASSLTLGYNEQFF.

The rearrangement uses TRBV12-3 or TRBV12-4 and TRBJ2-1; no clear D. Trimming removed 3 bases at V and 8 bases at J, with 11 bases between. The length of the CDR3 is 13 residues. CDR3 DNA sequence: TGTGCCAGCAGTTTCTCTAGAAGGCATGAGCAGTTCTTC. This sequence encodes CASSFSRRHEQFF.